The sequence of this T cell receptor (beta chain) was determined in a study of CD8 T cells in ankylosing spondylitis. 5'-RACE, quantitative and with molecular barcodes, yielded the TCR beta libraries. TCRdb processed the 5' RACE reads anew with MiXCR; each CDR3 protein has one entry. This table has around 130,000 distinct CDR3 sequences, about 6.4% appearing once. Trimming left V 5 bases short and J 1 base short, with 14 bases between. This CDR3 is 14 amino acids long. Looked up from germline, CDR1 is DFQATT and CDR2 is SNEGSKA (reference sequence). This clonotype was recorded a few times. The genes are TRBV20-1 and TRBJ1-1, with D perhaps matching TRBD1 (6 bases). This clonotype was obtained from a male donor with ankylosing spondylitis or in good health (not recorded which). Source material: blood, either unsorted or a sorted T cell fraction (not recorded which). CDR3 amino acids: CSAPPRGGNTEAFF. DNA for the CDR3: TGCAGTGCTCCCCCCAGGGGCGGGAACACTGAAGCTTTCTTT.